The 15 T cell receptor beta chains below come from one sample, sequenced in a study of blood T cells in healthy people across ages. Using a J-beta primer mix together with a sample-barcoded 5' primer, a second PCR was run for roughly 7 to 12 cycles. TCRdb fed the 5' RACE reads into MiXCR, producing one record per CDR3 protein. The sample consists of more than 550,000 distinct CDR3 sequences, about 20% of them appearing once. Material for sequencing was blood. The origin of the receptors is a man aged 65 to 85 in good health.

The chain combines TRBV13 with TRBJ2-1; TRBD2 matches 8 bases. V trimming: 3 bases; J trimming: 3 bases; junction bases outside the gene matches: 4. CDR1 and CDR2 (germline): PRHDT, FYEKMQ (reference sequence). The CDR3 has 15 residues. The CDR3 reads CASSFREGRYNEQFF. CDR3 in DNA: TGTGCCAGCAGCTTCCGGGAGGGCCGCTACAATGAGCAGTTCTTC.

The genes are TRBV5-1 and TRBJ1-2; D unclear. Germline V gene sequence: CDR1 SGHRS, CDR2 YFSETQ. The CDR3 has 14 residues. V was pared by 0 bases and J by 2 bases, with 8 bases between. CDR3: CASSLAIENYGYTF. The CDR3 bases are TGCGCCAGCAGCTTGGCCATTGAGAACTATGGCTACACCTTC. The full variable domain, rest sourced from reference TRBV5-1 and TRBJ1-2, is KAGVTQTPRYLIKTRGQQVTLSCSPISGHRSVSWYQQTPGQGLQFLFEYFSETQRNKGNFPGRFSGRQFSNSRSEMNVSTLELGDSALYLCASSLAIENYGYTFGSGTRLTVV.

In this sample, this clonotype turned up a few times. The rearrangement links TRBV7-9 to TRBJ1-3; 7 bases align to TRBD1. The CDR3 spans 15 residues. Looked up from germline, CDR1 is SEHNR and CDR2 is FQNEAQ (reference sequence). V gave up 5 bases and J gave up 6 bases; unmatched junction bases: 10. The CDR3 reads CASSHSDRAANTIYF. The CDR3 bases are TGTGCCAGCAGCCACTCAGACAGGGCTGCAAACACCATATATTTT.

There are many counts of this clonotype. This chain connects TRBV28 to TRBJ1-3; D remains ambiguous. Germline values: CDR1 MDHEN, CDR2 SYDVKM. V lost 6 bases and J 6 bases, leaving 15 bases between the germline ends. This CDR3 spans 14 amino acids. In nucleotides, the CDR3 is TGTGCCAGCAGACCCTTAGGGCCTGCAAACACCATATATTTT. Translating it yields CASRPLGPANTIYF.

This rearrangement joins TRBV7-9 to TRBJ2-2; unclear D gene. V lost 2 bases, J lost 2 bases, and 6 bases lay in between. This CDR3 is 14 amino acids long. CDR1 is SEHNR, CDR2 FQNEAQ, per germline (reference sequence). CDR3 residues: CASSLSPNTGELFF. The CDR3 bases are TGTGCCAGCAGCTTATCGCCTAACACCGGGGAGCTGTTTTTT.

The table lists this clonotype with a few counts. The chain couples TRBV7-2 to TRBJ2-4, with 12 nucleotides matching TRBD2. V lost 1 base and J lost 8; bases outside the gene matches: 0. CDR3 length: 14 residues. CDR1 is SGHTA, CDR2 FQGNSA, per germline. The CDR3 DNA sequence: TGTGCCAGCAGCTTAGGACTAGCGGGAGACATTCAGTACTTC. It encodes CASSLGLAGDIQYF.

In its sample, this clonotype was seen a few times. This chain joins TRBV29-1 and TRBJ1-1; D unclear. The germline V gene has CDR1 SQVTM and CDR2 ANQGSEA. The CDR3 is made up of 13 amino acids. The V gene lost 2 bases and the J gene lost 2 bases, with 9 bases spanning the gap. The CDR3 DNA reads TGCAGCGTTGAATTCGCGGCAAACACTGAAGCTTTCTTT. This translates into CSVEFAANTEAFF.

V and J are TRBV20-1 and TRBJ1-1, with 7 nucleotides matching TRBD1. This CDR3 has 15 residues. The J segment lost 1 base and the V segment lost 6 bases, leaving 11 bases of the junction unmatched. The germline gives CDR1 DFQATT, CDR2 SNEGSKA (reference sequence). The CDR3 DNA is TGCAGTGCCGTCGCTTCGAACAGGGGGAACACTGAAGCTTTCTTT. Protein sequence: CSAVASNRGNTEAFF.

This clonotype was counted a few times. This rearrangement joins TRBV20-1 to TRBJ1-5; 11 bases are a match to TRBD1. Germline trimming cut 6 bases from V and 4 bases from J; bases unmatched to any gene: 11. The CDR3 extends over 16 amino acids. In germline, CDR1 is DFQATT, CDR2 SNEGSKA (reference sequence). The CDR3 loop is CSAKNVGTGGNQPQHF. CDR3 in DNA: TGCAGTGCCAAGAACGTTGGGACAGGGGGTAATCAGCCCCAGCATTTT.

This clonotype was counted a few times. The V call is TRBV18, the J call TRBJ2-5, with D unclear. The end of the DNA fits TRBJ2-1 better, so the J call may be wrong. The CDR3 is made up of 13 amino acids. Germline CDR1 and CDR2: KGHSH and LQKENI. The CDR3 spells CASSPPASNEQFF. In DNA, the CDR3 is TGTGCCAGCTCACCACCGGCCAGCAATGAGCAGTTCTTC.

This clonotype occurred a few times. This chain joins TRBV29-1 and TRBJ1-2; 10 bases map to TRBD1. Germline assignment: CDR1 SQVTM and CDR2 ANQGSEA. The junction had 3 bases not matched to a gene; V was cut back by 2 bases and J by 0 bases. This CDR3 has 15 residues. CDR3 protein: CSVEWDRGTNYGYTF. The CDR3 DNA reads TGCAGCGTTGAATGGGACAGGGGAACTAACTATGGCTACACCTTC. The full variable domain, rest sourced from reference TRBV29-1 and TRBJ1-2, is SAVISQKPSRDICQRGTSLTIQCQVDSQVTMMFWYRQQPGQSLTLIATANQGSEATYESGFVIDKFPISRPNLTFSTLTVSNMSPEDSSIYLCSVEWDRGTNYGYTFGSGTRLTVV.

The chain recombines TRBV15 with TRBJ1-1; weak D call: TRBD1 (6 bases). Germline-derived CDR1 and CDR2 are LNHNV and YYDKDF (reference sequence). This CDR3 comprises 16 residues. The ends were cut back, 1 base at V and 1 base at J, with 13 bases in the middle. Here the CDR3 reads CATSRVDRSRNTEAFF. In nucleotides, the CDR3 is TGTGCCACCAGCAGAGTTGACAGGTCGCGGAACACTGAAGCTTTCTTT.

Regarding this clonotype: The junction does not match germline at one end; this may be a read error. CDR3 sequence (DNA): TGTGCCAGCAGCCAAGAATCCCTAGCGGGGGGGCATCGCGAGCAGTGCTTC. This translates into CASSQESLAGGHREQCF. J is TRBJ2-7 and V is TRBV4-2; 12 bases are shared with TRBD2. This CDR3 is 17 amino acids long. Germline CDR1 and CDR2: LGHNA and YNFKEQ.

The rearrangement uses TRBV12-3 or TRBV12-4 and TRBJ1-4; 7 positions agree with TRBD1. Unmatched junction bases numbered 9, after V lost 6 bases and J lost 5 bases. The CDR3 runs to 15 residues. The CDR3 protein is CASRNTGQLNEKLFF. CDR3 sequence (DNA): TGTGCCAGCAGGAACACGGGACAGTTGAATGAAAAACTGTTTTTT.

This clonotype has just a few counts. The chain combines TRBV20-1 with TRBJ2-1; 12 bases are a match to TRBD2. V was pared by 1 base and J by 8 bases, with 3 bases of the junction left unmatched. Germline CDR1 and CDR2: DFQATT and SNEGSKA (reference sequence). CDR3 length: 14 amino acids. DNA of the CDR3: TGCAGTGCTAGAGCGCTAGCGGGAGGGCATGAGCAGTTCTTC. Translation gives CSARALAGGHEQFF.